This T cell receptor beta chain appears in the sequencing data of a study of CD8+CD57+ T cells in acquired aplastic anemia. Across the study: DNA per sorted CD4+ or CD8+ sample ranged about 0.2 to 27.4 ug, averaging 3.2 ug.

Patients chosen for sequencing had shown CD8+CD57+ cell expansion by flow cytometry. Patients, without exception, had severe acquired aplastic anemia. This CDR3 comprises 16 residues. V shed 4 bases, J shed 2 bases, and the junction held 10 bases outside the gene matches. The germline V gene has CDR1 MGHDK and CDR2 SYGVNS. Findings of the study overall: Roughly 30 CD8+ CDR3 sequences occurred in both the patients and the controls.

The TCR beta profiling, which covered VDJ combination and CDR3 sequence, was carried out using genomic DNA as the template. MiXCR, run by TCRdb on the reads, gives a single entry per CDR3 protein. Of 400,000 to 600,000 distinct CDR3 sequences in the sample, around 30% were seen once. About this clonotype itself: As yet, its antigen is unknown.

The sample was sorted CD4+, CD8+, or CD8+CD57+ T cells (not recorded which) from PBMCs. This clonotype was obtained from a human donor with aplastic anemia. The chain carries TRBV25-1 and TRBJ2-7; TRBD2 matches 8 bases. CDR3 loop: CASSARYIAGTYEQYF. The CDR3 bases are TGTGCCAGCAGTGCTAGATACATAGCGGGGACCTACGAGCAGTACTTC.